Listed below are T cell receptor beta chains from one sample, sequenced in a study of cytomegalovirus exposure and HLA in healthy donors. TCRdb's table, derived via immunoSEQ multiplex PCR, lists solely in-frame clones and lacks some. Of roughly 180,000 clones in the sample, around 84% are singletons; the top ten hold more than 0.95%. Sequenced input: PBMCs. The receptors derive from a girl aged 2-10 years in good health and CMV-seropositive. Each CDR3 is given without its conserved first and last residue. Fields, in order: J gene, V gene, CDR3 protein.

>TRBJ2-5|TRBV19
ASSMGQGAQTQY
>NA|TRBV30
AWSRGTGVEQY
>TRBJ2-3|TRBV19
ASRPSGGDTQY
>TRBJ1-1|TRBV30
ALEQYQGEAF
>TRBJ1-1|TRBV11-1
ASSPQGVRTEAF
>TRBJ2-5|TRBV6-1
ASSAGSYQETQY
>TRBJ2-1|TRBV10-1
ASSDGRVNEQF
>TRBJ1-2|TRBV7-3
ASSRGRGQGYT
>TRBJ1-3|TRBV11-2
ASSFPGGSIDTIY
>TRBJ1-2|TRBV5-6
ASSLNRGHDGYT
>TRBJ2-2|TRBV7-2
ASSLAFSGVDTGELF
>TRBJ2-5|TRBV7-2
ASRRDSGQETQY
>TRBJ1-4|TRBV7-8
ASRATGDHNEKLF
>TRBJ2-7|TRBV4-1
ASNKGAAYEQY
>TRBJ2-1|TRBV19
ASSGQYNEQF
>TRBJ2-2|TRBV5-1
ASSLVQGRSSGELF
>TRBJ1-2|TRBV6-5
ASSGAGGYT
>TRBJ1-4|TRBV27
ASSPATNEKLF
>TRBJ2-7|TRBV2
ASRVRRDTYEQY
>TRBJ1-5|TRBV2
ASRADSYSNQPQH
>TRBJ2-7|TRBV6-5
ASSYSFPRSREQY
>TRBJ2-3|TRBV12-5
ASGPRTSTDTQY
>TRBJ2-2|TRBV7-3
ASSPRNRDTGELF
>TRBJ1-5|TRBV27
ASSLTGVSQPQH
>TRBJ1-6|TRBV5-4
ASSLDPGTYSPLH
>TRBJ1-6|TRBV9
ASSAQTGYNSPLH
>TRBJ2-2|TRBV14
ASSQELRAGELF
>TRBJ2-7|TRBV19
ASSTGKGLAGPLGEQY
>TRBJ2-3|TRBV28
ASSWQGTDTQY
>TRBJ1-1|TRBV13
ASSLGLREAF
>TRBJ1-1|TRBV2
ASGRVMVTEAF
>TRBJ1-4|TRBV30
AWSVLETGGVEKLF
>TRBJ2-7|TRBV6-1
ASSESDPYEQY
>TRBJ2-1|TRBV19
ASSPSRLGEQF
>TRBJ2-7|TRBV4-1
ASSQPGQGFNEQY
>TRBJ1-1|TRBV6-1
ASSSGTVGTEAF
>TRBJ1-1|TRBV7-3
ASRTANTEAF
>TRBJ1-2|TRBV6-1
ASSGERGYT
>TRBJ2-1|TRBV5-4
ASSRTSGSGNEQF
>TRBJ2-3|TRBV6-5
ASRQLAGGRDTQY
>TRBJ1-5|TRBV30
AWGGSGNQPQH
>TRBJ2-1|TRBV7-8
ATKRGNYNEQF
>TRBJ2-1|TRBV27
ASSLDRSSYNEQF
>TRBJ1-2|TRBV2
ASSVRQGSYGYT
>TRBJ2-1|TRBV11-3
ASSLDAGAVLAYNEQF
>TRBJ2-3|TRBV6-1
ASSEDRGSTDTQY
>TRBJ1-1|TRBV19
ASRGLGGAF
>TRBJ2-7|TRBV15
ATSDGQGDRGVDEQY
>TRBJ1-4|TRBV28
ASSLFRRTNEKLF
>TRBJ1-1|TRBV5-8
ASSQILYRGASLNTEAF
>TRBJ1-6|TRBV2
ASSPDRGSYNSPLH
>TRBJ2-2|TRBV14
ASSQVVTGELF
>TRBJ2-2|TRBV7-3
ASSLYRPPGELF
>TRBJ2-7|TRBV5-1
ASSLEAGGGEQY
>TRBJ1-1|TRBV7-9
ASSSHGAVNTEAF